Below, one TCR beta chain is given with its context. The same CDR3 also results from other DNA sequences found in this sample. Primers for the PCR totalled 60 Vbeta and 13 Jbeta. Only in-frame clones appear in the TCRdb table, and some are missing; sequencing was by immunoSEQ multiplex PCR. Its table records some 82,000 clones. This entry is derived from a study of cytomegalovirus exposure and HLA in healthy donors. This CDR3 contains 14 residues. Trimming took off 0 bases at V and 1 base at J, with 6 bases between the two ends. Germline V lookup: CDR1 MNHEY, CDR2 SVGAGI. The TCR originated in a woman aged 25-40 years in good health and CMV-seronegative. The sequenced sample was PBMCs. The genes are TRBV6-5 and TRBJ1-1, with a tentative D call TRBD1 (5 bases). The CDR3 nucleotides read TGTGCCAGCAGTTACTCAAGGGGGAACACTGAAGCTTTCTTT. This sequence encodes CASSYSRGNTEAFF.